This T cell receptor (beta chain) was captured by sequencing in a study of beta chain features in type 1 diabetes. Study results and limitations: A moderate, significant TCRB CDR3 shortening appeared in type 1 diabetes across four CD4+ subsets.

The sample holds a few counts of this clone. Its antigen is not identified. Investigators reverse transcribed all isolated RNA, so they sequenced expressed TCRB transcripts. Using immunoSEQ multiplex PCR, the repertoire was profiled, and TCRdb retains in-frame clones only, with some absent. This sample has 630,000 or so clones; about an eighth occur once, and the top ten carry 0.035% to 0.04%. Looked up from germline, CDR1 is SGHNT and CDR2 is YYREEE (reference sequence). V was cut by 1 base and J by 4 bases, with 14 bases left in between. The CDR3 has 15 residues. The sample taken for sequencing was naive CD4+ T cells from blood. The rearrangement joins TRBV5-4 to TRBJ2-5, with D possibly called TRBD1 or TRBD2 (8 bases each). The receptor was derived from a man between 18 and 35 years old with type 1 diabetes. CDR3 sequence reads: CASSLYSGTGETQYF. The CDR3 nucleotides are TGTGCCAGCAGCTTGTATAGCGGGACAGGAGAGACCCAGTACTTC.